The next 5 T cell receptor beta chains were all read from a single sample in a study of blood T cell repertoires in COVID-19. This table comes from immunoSEQ multiplex PCR, and its TCRdb copy is limited to in-frame clones, with some not included. The table lists about 220,000 clones, around 89% of them singletons, with 2.5% in the top ten. The sequencing sample was made of PBMCs or T cells enriched from blood (not recorded which). These receptors came from a woman aged 40-49 years with acute COVID-19.

The chain joins TRBV24-1 to TRBJ1-2; D may be TRBD1 (5 bases). This CDR3 has 14 amino acids. Germline CDR1 reads KGHDR; CDR2 reads SFDVKD. Trimming removed 3 bases at V and 5 bases at J, with 12 bases between. Here the CDR3 DNA reads TGTGCCACCAGTGATGGGGGACTCTGGTATGGCTACACCTTC. The encoded protein is CATSDGGLWYGYTF.

The chain combines TRBV29-1 with TRBJ1-2; no reliable D call. CDR3 length: 13 residues. CDR1 SQVTM and CDR2 ANQGSEA come from the germline V gene. The V and J ends lost 8 bases and 4 bases respectively, with 17 bases between them. The CDR3 loop reads CSLRWGEFYGYTF. The CDR3 nucleotides are TGCAGCCTAAGATGGGGAGAATTCTATGGCTACACCTTC. The whole variable domain, filled in from reference TRBV29-1 and TRBJ1-2, reads SAVISQKPSRDICQRGTSLTIQCQVDSQVTMMFWYRQQPGQSLTLIATANQGSEATYESGFVIDKFPISRPNLTFSTLTVSNMSPEDSSIYLCSLRWGEFYGYTFGSGTRLTVV.

DNA for the CDR3: TGTGCCAGCAGCGGGGGACAGAGAAACACTGAAGCTTTCTTT. Translation: CASSGGQRNTEAFF. This rearrangement joins TRBV5-4 to TRBJ1-1; TRBD1 aligns across 7 bases. Germline V gene lookup returns CDR1 SGHNT and CDR2 YYREEE (reference sequence). Unmatched junction bases numbered 5, after V lost 4 bases and J lost 2 bases. The CDR3 contains 14 residues.

V is TRBV19 and J is TRBJ1-2, with TRBD1 identical over 12 bases. V lost 7 bases to trimming and J lost 4 bases; unmatched junction nucleotides: 10. Per the germline V gene, CDR1 is LNHDA and CDR2 is SQIVND (reference sequence). CDR3 length: 16 amino acids. The CDR3 DNA reads TGTGCCAGTACCACCGCCGGGACAGGGGGCTTCTATGGCTACACCTTC. Translation gives CASTTAGTGGFYGYTF.

The chain employs TRBV10-1 and TRBJ2-2; TRBD1 might be the D (5 bases). CDR3 size: 15 residues. Looked up from germline, CDR1 is WNHNN and CDR2 is SYGVQD (reference sequence). V dropped 5 bases and J dropped 6 bases, with 16 bases sitting between them. The CDR3 region has the DNA TGCGCCAGCAGTAAAATAGGGGTTAACCCCGGGGAGCTGTTTTTT. Its protein is CASSKIGVNPGELFF.